The sequence of this TCR beta chain was determined in a study of cytomegalovirus exposure and HLA in healthy donors. Whole-study context: The use of the same platform for the 95 to 150 validation repertoires and the roughly 630 first-cohort repertoires was reported by a later analysis. Study-wide results and caveats: Overall, approximately 180 TCR beta chains were annotated as cytomegalovirus-associated. Despite most TCR sequences being rare, some public TCRs occurred in many donors.

The CDR3 is 19 residues long. V lost 0 bases to trimming and J lost 1 base; unmatched junction nucleotides: 8. Germline CDR1 LGHNA, CDR2 YSLEER. Concerning this clone: Its antigen is as yet unknown.

Only in-frame clones appear in the TCRdb table, and some are missing; sequencing was by immunoSEQ multiplex PCR. There are 100,000 to 150,000 clones in the sample; roughly 95% occur only once, and 1.7% lies in the top ten. Sequenced input: PBMCs. V gene TRBV4-3 combines with J gene TRBJ2-6; TRBD1 aligns across 8 bases. The clonotype originates from a man younger than 30 in good health and CMV-seronegative. The CDR3 coding sequence is TGCGCCAGCAGCCAAGATCTTCAGGGGGCGATTTCTGGGGCCAACGTCCTGACTTTC. It encodes CASSQDLQGAISGANVLTF.